A selection of T cell receptor beta chains follows, all from one sample in a study of T cells in Graves' hyperthyroidism and ophthalmopathy. TCRdb processed the multiplex PCR reads anew with MiXCR; each CDR3 protein has one entry. The sample has 280,000 or so distinct CDR3 sequences; under 30% are singletons. Sequences were obtained from blood. Receptors were obtained from a middle-aged man with Graves' hyperthyroidism that later progressed to Graves' ophthalmopathy. Both conserved end residues are part of each CDR3. A D gene is named only where the DNA matches it firmly. Size is omitted from some rows. Given values are once, few, many or a class for expanded clones.

V gene,J gene,D gene,clone size,CDR3 protein,CDR3 DNA
TRBV7-6,TRBJ2-7,NA,many,CASSLGAGLRDPYEQYF,TGTGCCAGCAGCTTAGGGGCGGGGTTGCGGGATCCCTACGAGCAGTACTTC
TRBV11-1,TRBJ2-4,NA,many,CASPEGANIQYF,TGTGCCAGCCCGGAGGGGGCGAACATTCAGTACTTC
TRBV24-1,TRBJ1-5,TRBD1,many,CATSERTGSNQPQHF,TGTGCCACCAGTGAACGGACAGGGAGCAATCAGCCCCAGCATTTT
TRBV15,TRBJ2-7,NA,many,CATSREGSRDEQYF,TGTGCCACCAGCAGAGAGGGGTCGAGGGACGAGCAGTACTTC
TRBV30,TRBJ2-7,TRBD1,NA,CAYGQGAFGEQYF,TGTGCCTACGGACAGGGGGCCTTCGGCGAGCAGTACTTC
TRBV5-1,TRBJ1-2,TRBD1,many,CASSLRTGGTYGYTF,TGCGCCAGCAGCTTAAGGACAGGGGGGACCTATGGCTACACCTTC
TRBV7-8,TRBJ1-6,NA,many,CASSSRPGLGNSPLHF,TGTGCCAGCAGCTCGCGGCCGGGACTCGGGAATTCACCCCTCCACTTT
TRBV28,TRBJ1-1,TRBD1,NA,CASSTGTGGKRFF,TGTGCCAGCAGTACCGGGACAGGGGGCAAGAGGTTCTTT
TRBV6-1,TRBJ2-7,NA,NA,CASGFGAGGSYEQYF,NA
TRBV7-9,TRBJ2-7,NA,many,CASAPQGWDEQYF,TGTGCCAGCGCCCCACAGGGTTGGGACGAGCAGTACTTC
TRBV28,TRBJ2-7,NA,NA,CASMVAPHSYEQYF,TGTGCCAGTATGGTAGCTCCCCACTCCTACGAGCAGTACTTC
TRBV2,TRBJ2-5,TRBD1,NA,CASSETGTGTKETQYF,TGTGCCAGCAGTGAAACCGGGACAGGGACGAAAGAGACCCAGTACTTC
TRBV11-2,TRBJ2-5,TRBD2,many,CASSSRLAGETQYF,TGTGCCAGCAGCTCCAGACTAGCGGGAGAGACCCAGTACTTC
TRBV20-1,TRBJ1-1,NA,many,CSAKQGIRTEAFF,TGCAGTGCCAAACAGGGTATACGGACTGAAGCTTTCTTT
TRBV28,TRBJ2-5,NA,many,CASSKGRVIQETQYF,TGTGCCAGCAGCAAGGGACGCGTGATCCAAGAGACCCAGTACTTC
TRBV5-1,TRBJ1-1,TRBD1,many,CASGSGTGLFTEAFF,TGCGCCAGCGGATCCGGGACAGGGCTGTTCACTGAAGCTTTCTTT
TRBV7-2,TRBJ2-5,TRBD2,many,CASTASGGIGETQYF,TGTGCCAGCACCGCTAGCGGGGGAATAGGGGAGACCCAGTACTTC
TRBV5-5,TRBJ1-5,NA,many,CASSLVGTSYQPQHF,TGTGCCAGCAGCTTGGTGGGGACATCTTATCAGCCCCAGCATTTT
TRBV20-1,TRBJ2-1,TRBD1,NA,CSASRTGGYNEQFF,TGCAGTGCTAGCCGGACAGGGGGTTACAATGAGCAGTTCTTC
TRBV5-1,TRBJ1-2,NA,many,CASKPYGYTF,TGCGCCAGCAAACCCTATGGCTACACCTTC
TRBV6-5,TRBJ1-1,NA,many,CASSYGGSTEAFF,TGTGCCAGCAGTTATGGGGGGAGCACTGAAGCTTTCTTT
TRBV15,TRBJ1-2,NA,NA,CATSRRTGVNYGYTF,TGTGCCACCAGCAGAAGGACGGGGGTCAACTATGGCTACACCTTC
TRBV11-3,TRBJ2-2,TRBD2,many,CASSLVAGDRTGELFF,TGTGCCAGCAGCTTAGTAGCGGGAGATCGGACCGGGGAGCTGTTTTTT
TRBV4-2,TRBJ2-7,NA,many,CASSQDPGSTYEQYF,TGTGCCAGCAGCCAAGATCCTGGCTCCACCTACGAGCAGTACTTC
TRBV19,TRBJ2-7,TRBD2,many,CASSIREGSYEQYF,TGTGCCAGTAGTATTCGGGAGGGGTCCTACGAGCAGTACTTC
TRBV6-1,TRBJ2-7,NA,NA,CASSRVRYEQYF,TGTGCCAGCAGCCGAGTGCGATACGAGCAGTACTTC
TRBV19,TRBJ1-5,NA,many,CASIRAGSNQPQHF,TGTGCCAGTATTAGGGCCGGGAGCAATCAGCCCCAGCATTTT